Following are 24 T cell receptor beta chains from one sample sequenced in a study of cytomegalovirus exposure and HLA in healthy donors. PCR involved 60 Vbeta and 13 Jbeta primers. TCRdb's copy holds only in-frame clones and misses some; the assay was immunoSEQ multiplex PCR. The sample shows around 94,000 clones, around 76% of them seen only once. Sequencing input: PBMCs. These receptors were obtained from a woman aged 60-70 years in good health and CMV-seropositive.

This clone was recorded once. The V gene is TRBV4-2, the J gene TRBJ2-2, with 9 bases identical to TRBD2. Unmatched junction bases numbered 12, after V lost 3 bases and J lost 4 bases. The CDR3 loop spans 18 amino acids. The germline CDR1 and CDR2 sequences are LGHNA and YNFKEQ. CDR3: CASSHPVAGVRVTGELFF. The CDR3 DNA follows: TGTGCCAGCAGCCACCCCGTAGCGGGAGTGCGCGTCACCGGGGAGCTGTTTTTT.

This clone has more than one count but fewer than ten. The DNA of the CDR3 is TGCAGCGTTGATCCCGTGAACACTGAAGCTTTCTTT. It translates to CSVDPVNTEAFF. This rearrangement joins TRBV29-1 to TRBJ1-1; D call uncertain. Germline V gene sequence: CDR1 SQVTM, CDR2 ANQGSEA. The CDR3 covers 12 residues. Trimming removed 3 bases at V and 0 bases at J, with 5 bases between.

The chain couples TRBV15 to TRBJ2-2, with D perhaps TRBD1 (5 bases). The germline CDR1 and CDR2 sequences are LNHNV and YYDKDF (reference sequence). The V gene lost 9 bases and the J gene lost 2 bases, with 13 bases spanning the gap. The CDR3 has 14 residues. The chain's CDR3 is CATKTGPNTGELFF. The CDR3 bases are TGTGCCACTAAAACAGGTCCTAACACCGGGGAGCTGTTTTTT.

V is TRBV28 and J is TRBJ2-1, with TRBD2 identical over 10 bases. V trimming: 7 bases; J trimming: 4 bases; junction bases outside the gene matches: 4. Germline V gene sequence: CDR1 MDHEN, CDR2 SYDVKM. This CDR3 spans 14 amino acids. The CDR3: CASTGLAVYNEQFF. In nucleotides, the CDR3 is TGTGCCAGCACTGGACTAGCGGTTTACAATGAGCAGTTCTTC.

The V and J genes are TRBV7-9 and TRBJ2-6, with D possibly matching TRBD1 (5 bases). The germline CDR1 and CDR2 sequences are SEHNR and FQNEAQ (reference sequence). CDR3 length: 18 amino acids. Between the trimmed V and J ends, which lost 1 base and 0 bases, there was a span of 13 bases. The CDR3 DNA is TGTGCCAGCAGCTTAGTAGGGGTATCCTACTCTGGGGCCAACGTCCTGACTTTC. It specifies CASSLVGVSYSGANVLTF.

The chain carries TRBV10-2 and TRBJ1-1, with a weak D call TRBD1 (5 bases). From germline, CDR1 is WSHSY and CDR2 SAAADI. V was shortened by 7 bases and J by 1 base, with 16 bases between the two germline ends. The CDR3 is 15 residues long. In DNA form, the CDR3 reads TGCGCCAGCACGTACTGGGGCGGCCAGAACACTGAAGCTTTCTTT. Translation: CASTYWGGQNTEAFF.

A few counts support this clone. This chain connects TRBV7-2 to TRBJ2-7; TRBD2 might be the D (6 bases). Germline lookup yields CDR1 SGHTA and CDR2 FQGNSA. The germline V and J ends were trimmed by 5 bases and 2 bases, with 13 bases remaining between them. The CDR3 covers 14 residues. CDR3 nucleotides: TGTGCCAGCAGCCGGGCGCGGGGTGCCTACGAGCAGTACTTC. The encoded protein is CASSRARGAYEQYF.

The rearrangement joins TRBV25-1 to TRBJ1-2; a possible D gene is TRBD1 (6 bases). From germline, CDR1 is MGHDK and CDR2 SYGVNS. Trimming left V 4 bases short and J 7 bases short, with 10 bases between. The CDR3 length is 12 residues. The CDR3 protein is CASSVDRGGYTF. The CDR3 nucleotides read TGTGCCAGCAGTGTGGACAGAGGTGGCTACACCTTC.

The rearrangement links TRBV30 to TRBJ1-6, with 7 bases identical to TRBD1. The length of the CDR3 is 14 residues. CDR1 and CDR2 (germline): GTSNPN, SVGIG (reference sequence). The junction had 7 bases not matched to a gene; V was cut back by 4 bases and J by 7 bases. The CDR3 sequence is CAWTLGTVNSPLHF. The CDR3 region has the DNA TGTGCCTGGACCCTCGGGACAGTAAATTCACCCCTCCACTTT. Supplemented by reference TRBV30 and TRBJ1-6, the full variable domain reads SQTIHQWPATLVQPVGSPLSLECTVEGTSNPNLYWYRQAAGRGLQLLFYSVGIGQISSEVPQNLSASRPQDRQFILSSKKLLLSDSGFYLCAWTLGTVNSPLHFGNGTRLTVT.

The CDR3 loop reads CASSWTSGKKVGELFF. CDR3 in DNA: TGTGCCAGCAGCTGGACTAGCGGGAAGAAGGTCGGGGAGCTGTTTTTT. The genes are TRBV9 and TRBJ2-2; 12 bases align to TRBD2. This CDR3 is 16 amino acids long. Unmatched junction bases numbered 8, after V lost 4 bases and J lost 7 bases. Germline CDR1 SGDLS, CDR2 YYNGEE.

V usage is TRBV18 and J usage is TRBJ2-7; 7 nucleotides align to TRBD1. Germline V gene lookup returns CDR1 KGHSH and CDR2 LQKENI. This CDR3 comprises 12 residues. V was clipped by 6 bases and J by 5 bases; unmatched bases: 4. The CDR3 nucleotides are TGTGCCAGCTCTCAAACAGGGGACGAGCAGTACTTC. Translated: CASSQTGDEQYF. The variable domain in full, completed from reference TRBV18 and TRBJ2-7, reads NAGVMQNPRHLVRRRGQEARLRCSPMKGHSHVYWYRQLPEEGLKFMVYLQKENIIDESGMPKERFSAEFPKEGPSILRIQQVVRGDSAAYFCASSQTGDEQYFGPGTRLTVT.

This chain connects TRBV18 to TRBJ2-7, with D perhaps TRBD1 (5 bases). The CDR3 totals 13 residues. Between the trimmed V and J ends, which lost 2 bases and 6 bases, there was a span of 11 bases. From germline, CDR1 is KGHSH and CDR2 LQKENI. CDR3 nucleotide sequence: TGTGCCAGCTCACCAAGGGGCGATGCCGAGCAGTACTTC. Its protein is CASSPRGDAEQYF.

This chain uses TRBV2 with TRBJ1-4, with D perhaps TRBD1 (5 bases). V was trimmed by 5 bases and J by 4 bases, leaving 23 bases between them. CDR1 is SNHLY, CDR2 FYNNEI, per germline. This CDR3 has 18 amino acids. In nucleotides, the CDR3 is TGTGCCAGCAGTCAGAGACGGGGCTACCGGGGGGGTAATGAAAAACTGTTTTTT. Translation gives CASSQRRGYRGGNEKLFF.

The V call is TRBV30, the J call TRBJ1-6, with TRBD1 matching 7 bases. Trimming cost V 4 bases and J 10 bases; bases outside gene matches: 7. This CDR3 has 13 residues. Germline CDR1 reads GTSNPN; CDR2 reads SVGIG (reference sequence). The CDR3 DNA is TGTGCCTGGATGAGACAGGGCCCATCACCCCTCCACTTT. Encoded protein: CAWMRQGPSPLHF. Variable domain in full (rest from reference TRBV30 and TRBJ1-6): SQTIHQWPATLVQPVGSPLSLECTVEGTSNPNLYWYRQAAGRGLQLLFYSVGIGQISSEVPQNLSASRPQDRQFILSSKKLLLSDSGFYLCAWMRQGPSPLHFGNGTRLTVT.

This clone was observed once. This chain links TRBV6-1 with TRBJ2-7; 9 bases agree with TRBD2. CDR3 length: 16 amino acids. The V gene end was trimmed by 0 bases and the J gene end by 2 bases; junction bases not matched to a gene: 5. CDR1 and CDR2 from the germline V gene are MNHNS and SASEGT. The CDR3 DNA reads TGTGCCAGCAGTGAAGCCGGACTAGCGAGACCCTACGAGCAGTACTTC. The encoded protein is CASSEAGLARPYEQYF.

The rearrangement joins TRBV6-5 to TRBJ2-3; the D gene is possibly TRBD1 (5 bases). This CDR3 is 11 amino acids long. Germline CDR1 MNHEY, CDR2 SVGAGI. V was clipped by 5 bases and J by 5 bases, with 5 bases between them. The chain's CDR3 is CASSTGDTQYF. The CDR3 DNA reads TGTGCCAGCAGTACAGGAGATACGCAGTATTTT.

This rearrangement joins TRBV11-2 to TRBJ1-2, with 7 bases matching TRBD1. V shed 2 bases and J 6 bases; nucleotides not matched to a gene: 6. The CDR3 is made up of 14 amino acids. Germline CDR1 and CDR2: SGHAT and FQNNGV. CDR3 region: CASSLNRQGDGYTF. The CDR3, as DNA: TGTGCCAGCAGCTTAAACCGACAGGGTGATGGCTACACCTTC.

V usage is TRBV27 and J usage is TRBJ2-3; the match to TRBD2 covers 13 bases. The CDR3 consists of 18 residues. Germline CDR1 reads MNHEY; CDR2 reads SMNVEV (reference sequence). V was pared by 5 bases and J by 3 bases, with 11 bases of the junction left unmatched. Here the CDR3 reads CASSPRGRTSGRTDTQYF. In DNA form, the CDR3 reads TGTGCCAGCAGTCCAAGGGGTAGGACTAGCGGGAGAACAGATACGCAGTATTTT.

This clone was seen only a few times. V usage is TRBV7-6 and J usage is TRBJ2-1, with D unclear. The CDR3 totals 13 residues. Looked up from germline, CDR1 is SGHVS and CDR2 is FNYEAQ. V lost 0 bases and J 9 bases, leaving 9 bases between the germline ends. CDR3 residues: CASSLASSSEQFF. As DNA, the CDR3 is TGTGCCAGCAGCTTAGCTAGTTCTAGTGAGCAGTTCTTC.

The chain joins TRBV5-4 to TRBJ1-2; D call uncertain. The CDR3 is 15 amino acids. The germline V gene encodes CDR1 SGHNT and CDR2 YYREEE (reference sequence). V gave up 2 bases and J gave up 2 bases, with 13 bases separating them. CDR3 amino acids: CASSFSDPWNYGYTF. The CDR3 DNA follows: TGTGCCAGCAGCTTCTCAGATCCTTGGAACTATGGCTACACCTTC.

In regard to this clone: Other DNA sequences in this sample translate to the same CDR3. This CDR3 reads CASSPSGENTEAFF. CDR3 bases: TGTGCCAGCAGCCCGTCAGGGGAGAACACTGAAGCTTTCTTT. The rearrangement uses TRBV28 and TRBJ1-1, with D tentatively TRBD1 (6 bases). The CDR3 sequence is 14 residues long. V was clipped by 6 bases and J by 1 base, with 12 bases between them. Germline V gives CDR1 MDHEN, CDR2 SYDVKM.

The gene calls are TRBV18 and TRBJ2-5; TRBD1 aligns across 9 bases. Germline V gene lookup returns CDR1 KGHSH and CDR2 LQKENI. Trimming removed 6 bases from V and 2 bases from J; junction bases left unmatched: 10. This CDR3 spans 16 amino acids. CDR3 in DNA: TGTGCCAGCTCTCAAGACAGGGGGTACTATCAAGAGACCCAGTACTTC. This encodes CASSQDRGYYQETQYF.

The chain employs TRBV27 and TRBJ2-5; TRBD2 agrees at 13 bases. The V segment lost 5 bases and the J segment 11 bases; nucleotides outside the gene matches: 11. The CDR3 is made up of 15 amino acids. Per the germline V gene, CDR1 is MNHEY and CDR2 is SMNVEV (reference sequence). For the CDR3, the DNA is TGTGCCAGCAGTGCAACTAGCGGGAGGGGTTTTCGTCAGTACTTC. It codes for CASSATSGRGFRQYF.

V gene TRBV29-1 combines with J gene TRBJ2-1; D gene uncertain. Germline V lookup: CDR1 SQVTM, CDR2 ANQGSEA. The CDR3 has 11 residues. V shed 4 bases and J shed 10 bases, with 11 bases lying between them. CDR3 sequence: CSVAPGGEQFF. CDR3 sequence (DNA): TGCAGCGTTGCCCCCGGCGGCGAGCAGTTCTTC.